This T cell receptor beta chain was identified in a study of control samples from healthy donors and cancer patients. Concerning this clone itself: One end of the junction is discordant with germline, which a read error may explain.

Clones were sequenced by immunoSEQ multiplex PCR, and TCRdb holds only the in-frame ones, with some missing. The record lists about 200,000 clones, of which the ten most abundant hold about 2.2%. The sequence derives from a woman younger than 45 in good health. The sample taken for sequencing was blood.

CDR3: CASRLGIAGARNSPLHF. The CDR3 region has the DNA TGTGCCAGCCGCTTGGGCATTGCGGGGGCGAGAAATTCACCCCTCCACTTT. V is TRBV5-6 and J is TRBJ1-6, with D possibly being TRBD1 (6 bases). The CDR3 runs 17 residues. Germline V gene data show CDR1 as SGHDT and CDR2 as YYEEEE.